This T cell receptor beta chain was captured in a study of T cell responses to AZD1222 COVID-19 vaccine. Libraries were prepared by immunoSEQ multiplex PCR; TCRdb keeps only in-frame clonotypes and omits some of them. The sample lists over 100,000 clones; 80% to 90% were seen once. Note on this clone: No antigen is known for it.

Trimming cost V 0 bases and J 3 bases, with 3 bases left between them. Germline CDR1 and CDR2: GTSNPN and SVGIG (reference sequence). The CDR3 has 12 residues. Findings and limits, study-wide: The sample set comprised mostly white British donors with more females, and clonal diversity was possibly underestimated.

This sample comprised peripheral blood, obtained on day 0 of AZD1222 vaccination. This sequence joins TRBV30 and TRBJ1-3; the D is unclear. The receptor's source is an adult in good health. CDR3 sequence: CAWSVYGNTIYF. In DNA form, the CDR3 reads TGTGCCTGGAGTGTATATGGAAACACCATATATTTT. Variable domain in full (rest from reference TRBV30 and TRBJ1-3): SQTIHQWPATLVQPVGSPLSLECTVEGTSNPNLYWYRQAAGRGLQLLFYSVGIGQISSEVPQNLSASRPQDRQFILSSKKLLLSDSGFYLCAWSVYGNTIYFGEGSWLTVV.